Listed below are T cell receptor beta chains from one sample, sequenced in a study of T cells in Graves' hyperthyroidism and ophthalmopathy. A single record per CDR3 protein comes from TCRdb applying MiXCR to the multiplex PCR reads. The data show a few hundred thousand distinct CDR3 sequences, about a sixth seen once. Material: blood. The receptors were gathered from a woman in her 30s with Graves' hyperthyroidism. Both conserved end residues are part of each CDR3.

V	J	CDR3
TRBV20-1	TRBJ2-2	CSAELAGENTGELFF
TRBV6-1	TRBJ1-1	CASRQTGGVTEAFF
TRBV15	TRBJ2-1	CATSRDQRNEQFF
TRBV27	TRBJ1-5	CASSPGTPKNQPQHF
TRBV5-1	TRBJ2-2	CASSTGLAGVRTGELFF
TRBV7-9	TRBJ2-7	CASSLTGLAGRSYEQYF
TRBV18	TRBJ2-5	CASSLHRGETQYF
TRBV16	TRBJ2-1	CASIRWTGEDEQFF
TRBV30	TRBJ2-7	CAGKPGTGHAYEQYF
TRBV6-2/TRBV6-3	TRBJ2-7	CASSYQGQSYEQYF
TRBV27	TRBJ1-1	CASSLSSSNEAFF
TRBV25-1	TRBJ1-1	CASNSRDSIGDTEAFF
TRBV20-1	TRBJ2-3	CSARDGQRDSTDTQYF
TRBV6-5	TRBJ2-7	CASSYDGGRNEQYF
TRBV10-3	TRBJ2-2	CAISDLTGRGTGELFF
TRBV28	TRBJ1-5	CASSSATGPQPQHF
TRBV10-1	TRBJ2-1	CASSDRHEQFF
TRBV6-2/TRBV6-3	TRBJ2-7	CAIKPGQGAYEQYF
TRBV15	TRBJ2-5	CATSRDPASRGPGAQYF
TRBV4-1	TRBJ1-1	CASSQDPAVDTEAFF
TRBV28	TRBJ2-3	CASRGRLAGGLDTQYF
TRBV10-3	TRBJ2-7	CAISLPGQGAYEQYF
TRBV4-1	TRBJ1-5	CASSRFSGFPSSNQPQHF
TRBV4-1	TRBJ2-1	CASSQGTQPNEQFF
TRBV5-1	TRBJ1-5	CASSLRGVANQPQHF
TRBV2	TRBJ2-3	CASSETSGRTTDTQYF
TRBV3-1	TRBJ1-5	CASSQGENQPQHF
TRBV3-1	TRBJ2-2	CASSMRTGGNTGELFF
TRBV20-1	TRBJ1-5	CSAKQVSYQPQHF
TRBV29-1	TRBJ2-1	CSVLGEVENEQFF
TRBV5-5	TRBJ2-7	CASILTQGNEQYF
TRBV6-1	TRBJ1-1	CASSERFAGYTEAFF